This T cell receptor beta chain originates from a study of blood T cell repertoires in COVID-19 (dated by TCRdb to about 2020). Study-level background: Samples from collaborators originated in the United States, Italy and Spain and spanned both the acute and convalescent phases of COVID-19. The material from the prospective study consisted of cDNA or gDNA derived from T cells, B-cell-depleted T cells, or PBMCs. Subjects who had been exposed to COVID-19, were actively infected with it, or had recovered from it provided the deeply sampled blood TCRbeta repertoires that made up the dataset. The repertoires were released in a freely available public database intended as a resource for research on the immune response to SARS-CoV-2. Samples were obtained from the ongoing ImmuneRACE study (first 160 participants) and from some 1,300 subjects provided by 6 global collaborators. Nearly every sample came with metadata listing a de-identified subject ID, COVID-19 status, age in years and sex. Where available, HLA class I and class II types were taken from metadata supplied by the sample provider and were not determined by assay-based typing. Summary of the overall study and its limitations: The amount of clinical and demographic metadata varied by source and participant and was provided uncurated.

TCRbeta CDR3 regions were amplified from genomic DNA using the immunoSEQ Assay, a bias-controlled multiplex PCR. On the study's bioinformatics: The number of nucleated cells in each sample was estimated from the amplification of reference gene primers within the assay. Sequence reads were collapsed and filtered to measure the absolute abundance of every unique TCRbeta CDR3 rearrangement. For each sample, productive Simpson clonality was calculated as the square root of Simpson's diversity index across productive rearrangements. Held by TCRdb, this immuneACCESS table contains in-frame sequences only and omits some clones. Under half of the omission traces to an unresolved V gene where checked; the cause of the rest is unknown. Clone size and the V and J calls come from that table; the DNA yielded D and trimming. The sample records about 210,000 clones, 88% of which are singletons. In total, the top ten clones hold around 1.6% of the sample.

Collaborating institutions collected whole blood in K2EDTA tubes following their own protocols. For TCRbeta analysis, collaborators shipped samples in one of three forms: frozen whole blood, isolated PBMCs, or DNA extracted from either of those sample types. Between the V and J ends, shortened by 8 bases and 0 bases respectively, the junction contains 15 bases. The germline V gene provides CDR1 SGHTA and CDR2 FQGNSA. The CDR3 starts with the cysteine, ends with the phenylalanine, and has 15 residues. Only the CDR3 part of the read is kept: 45 bases, read in frame from the first base. Turning to this clone: It lacks a known antigen. No per-base quality is available; no much larger clone lies one base away.

The receptor chain draws on TRBV7-2 and TRBJ2-3, with TRBD1 tentatively as D gene (6 bases match). This sequence originates from an older man with acute or convalescent COVID-19. Material: peripheral blood. Here is the DNA: TGTGCCAGCGGCCGTGGGACAAAGAGCACAGATACGCAGTATTTT. This codes for CASGRGTKSTDTQYF.